A single sample gave rise to the 28 T cell receptor beta chains below, sequenced in a study of preoperative IRX-2 immunotherapy in early breast cancer. Treatment defined: preoperative locoregional IRX-2 cytokine immunotherapy. The repertoire was sequenced with immunoSEQ multiplex PCR; TCRdb's copy has only in-frame clones and lacks some. The table lists under 15,000 clones, roughly 88% of them singletons. Specimen collection occurred from a patient treated with IRX-2 immunotherapy. The source is a human donor with breast cancer.

V is TRBV7-9 and J is TRBJ2-5; maybe TRBD2 (7 bases). V was pared by 3 bases and J by 4 bases, with 12 bases between. CDR1 and CDR2 (germline): SEHNR, FQNEAQ (reference sequence). The CDR3 loop spans 14 amino acids. The CDR3 coding sequence is TGTGCCAGCAGCTTTGGGGGGGCACCAGAGACCCAGTACTTC. Translated, it gives CASSFGGAPETQYF.

This clone was seen a handful of times. Other DNA sequences of this sample code for an identical CDR3. This chain joins TRBV5-2 and TRBJ2-5; the table gives TRBD2 as D, unverified against the DNA. TRBV5-2 is a pseudogene. This CDR3 spans 15 amino acids. DNA of the CDR3: TGCGCCAGCAGCCCAGAAGCTAGCCCCCGGGAGACCCAGTACTTC. Translated: CASSPEASPRETQYF.

The chain combines TRBV9 with TRBJ2-3; D ambiguous. CDR3 size: 12 residues. With 4 bases removed from V and 5 bases from J, the gap between germline ends came to 8 bases. Looked up from germline, CDR1 is SGDLS and CDR2 is YYNGEE. CDR3 amino acids: CASSPSGDTQYF. CDR3 nucleotides: TGTGCCAGCAGCCCAAGTGGAGATACGCAGTATTTT.

V and J are TRBV7-2 and TRBJ1-1, with D tentatively TRBD1 (5 bases). Germline V gene data show CDR1 as SGHTA and CDR2 as FQGNSA. V gave up 1 base and J gave up 2 bases, with 14 bases separating them. This CDR3 spans 16 amino acids. CDR3 residues: CASSLGRQILNTEAFF. The CDR3 bases are TGTGCCAGCAGCTTAGGGCGACAGATTTTAAACACTGAAGCTTTCTTT.

This rearrangement joins TRBV6-1 to TRBJ2-7; maybe TRBD1 (6 bases). The CDR3 sequence is 12 residues long. Trimming removed 7 bases from V and 5 bases from J, with 12 bases in between. Germline V gene sequence: CDR1 MNHNS, CDR2 SASEGT. CDR3 bases: TGTGCCAGCAAAACAGGGTTCCACGAGCAGTACTTC. This translates into CASKTGFHEQYF.

This chain links TRBV29-1 with TRBJ1-2; no clear D gene. This CDR3 is built from 11 residues. Germline V gene data show CDR1 as SQVTM and CDR2 as ANQGSEA. The V gene lost 7 bases and the J gene lost 8 bases, with 14 bases spanning the gap. The DNA for the CDR3 is TGCAGCGGACGTGACATGTTAGGCTACACCTTC. Encoded protein: CSGRDMLGYTF. Drawing the rest from reference TRBV29-1 and TRBJ1-2, the complete variable domain is SAVISQKPSRDICQRGTSLTIQCQVDSQVTMMFWYRQQPGQSLTLIATANQGSEATYESGFVIDKFPISRPNLTFSTLTVSNMSPEDSSIYLCSGRDMLGYTFGSGTRLTVV.

This sequence joins TRBV7-9 and TRBJ2-7; TRBD1 aligns across 9 bases. V lost 7 bases, J lost 6 bases, and 7 bases stayed unmatched. The CDR3 length is 13 residues. Germline V lookup: CDR1 SEHNR, CDR2 FQNEAQ (reference sequence). The chain's CDR3 is CASTLGQGGEQYF. The CDR3 nucleotides are TGTGCCAGCACCCTGGGACAGGGCGGCGAGCAGTACTTC.

CDR3 in DNA: TGTGCCAGCAGAGCGACAGGGGATCGAAACAATGAGCAGTTCTTC. The encoded protein is CASRATGDRNNEQFF. The chain links TRBV9 to TRBJ2-1, with 8 bases identical to TRBD1. CDR1 is SGDLS and CDR2 is YYNGEE in the germline V gene. With 5 bases clipped from V and 5 bases from J, the junction kept 9 bases outside the gene matches. The length of the CDR3 is 15 residues. Using reference TRBV9 and TRBJ2-1 for the parts outside the CDR3, the full variable domain is DSGVTQTPKHLITATGQRVTLRCSPRSGDLSVYWYQQSLDQGLQFLIQYYNGEERAKGNILERFSAQQFPDLHSELNLSSLELGDSALYFCASRATGDRNNEQFFGPGTRLTVL.

The chain joins TRBV28 to TRBJ1-2; 9 bases map to TRBD1. CDR3 size: 14 residues. J gave up 4 bases and V 5 bases, and 5 bases lay outside the gene matches. Germline V gene data show CDR1 as MDHEN and CDR2 as SYDVKM. The CDR3 bases are TGTGCCAGCAGTCCCTGGACAGGGGTCTATGGCTACACCTTC. This sequence encodes CASSPWTGVYGYTF.

The chain is built from TRBV11-3 and TRBJ2-4; 7 bases agree with TRBD1. After removal of 5 bases from V and 4 bases from J, the junction contained 11 bases not matched to a gene. CDR3 length equals 16 residues. Germline CDR1 is SGHNT and CDR2 is YENEEA. Written as DNA, the CDR3 is TGTGCCAGCAGCCGAGGCCAGGACAGGAGGAAAAACATTCAGTACTTC. Translation gives CASSRGQDRRKNIQYF.

The chain carries TRBV2 and TRBJ1-1, with unresolved D. V lost 6 bases and J lost 1, with 12 bases in between. The V gene's germline CDR1 is SNHLY and CDR2 FYNNEI. The CDR3 spans 14 residues. The CDR3 spells CASSPTPANTEAFF. The CDR3 nucleotides read TGTGCCAGCAGCCCGACACCCGCGAACACTGAAGCTTTCTTT.

This clone was observed once. The V call is TRBV7-6, the J call TRBJ2-5, with D tentatively TRBD2 (5 bases). V lost 2 bases and J 7 bases, leaving 11 bases between the germline ends. This CDR3 contains 13 residues. Germline V CDR1 and CDR2: SGHVS, FNYEAQ. CDR3 sequence reads: CASSLSAGGTQYF. CDR3 nucleotides: TGTGCCAGCAGCTTAAGTGCTGGAGGGACCCAGTACTTC.

This clone has just one count. The V gene is TRBV30, the J gene TRBJ1-4; TRBD1 matches at 8 bases. Trimming cost V 4 bases and J 8 bases; bases outside gene matches: 6. Germline V lookup: CDR1 GTSNPN, CDR2 SVGIG (reference sequence). The CDR3 runs to 13 residues. The CDR3 bases are TGTGCCTGGAACACAGGGGGAGGAGAAAAACTGTTTTTT. Its protein product is CAWNTGGGEKLFF.

The rearrangement uses TRBV6-6 and TRBJ2-2; 10 nucleotides line up with TRBD2. The junction had 6 bases not matched to a gene; V was cut back by 9 bases and J by 5 bases. Looked up from germline, CDR1 is MNHNY and CDR2 is SVGAGI (reference sequence). The CDR3 spans 14 residues. In DNA form, the CDR3 reads TGTGCCAGTGGACTAGCGGCGGGAACCGGGGAGCTGTTTTTT. This codes for CASGLAAGTGELFF.

The chain employs TRBV5-8 and TRBJ2-3; D unresolved. This CDR3 is 12 amino acids long. Germline V gene sequence: CDR1 SGHTS, CDR2 YDEGEE. Trimming removed 4 bases at V and 5 bases at J, with 8 bases between. The CDR3 coding sequence is TGTGCCAGCAGCCCTCCGGGAGATACGCAGTATTTT. It is translated as CASSPPGDTQYF.

This clone has only one observation. CDR3 sequence reads: CASTTDGARNGNTIYF. For the CDR3, the DNA is TGCGCCAGCACCACCGACGGGGCCCGGAACGGAAACACCATATATTTT. The rearrangement uses TRBV4-1 and TRBJ1-3; TRBD1 might be the D (5 bases). Germline CDR1 MGHRA, CDR2 YSYEKL. The CDR3 spans 16 residues. Between the trimmed V and J ends, which lost 7 bases and 4 bases, there was a span of 20 bases.

V and J are TRBV6-5 and TRBJ2-7, with D perhaps being TRBD1 or TRBD2 (9 bases each). The germline V gene has CDR1 MNHEY and CDR2 SVGAGI. V was pared by 7 bases and J by 6 bases, with 19 bases between. The length of the CDR3 is 14 residues. The CDR3 DNA is TGTGCCAGCAAGCTGGGACAGGGACTAGCCGAGCAGTACTTC. Translation: CASKLGQGLAEQYF.

This clone appeared a few times. V is TRBV27 and J is TRBJ2-7, with a possible D match to TRBD1 (5 bases). Trimming pared 8 bases from V and 2 bases from J, leaving 10 bases between. CDR1 MNHEY and CDR2 SMNVEV come from the germline V gene (reference sequence). The CDR3 runs 12 residues. CDR3 sequence (DNA): TGTGCCAGCCAAAGGGGTCCCTACGAGCAGTACTTC. Its translation is CASQRGPYEQYF.

The chain couples TRBV7-2 to TRBJ1-1; no definite D call. Per the germline V gene, CDR1 is SGHTA and CDR2 is FQGNSA. CDR3 size: 14 residues. Trimming stripped 2 bases from V and 0 bases from J, with 7 bases between. In DNA, the CDR3 is TGTGCCAGCAGCTTAAGGCGGTTGAACACTGAAGCTTTCTTT. Protein product: CASSLRRLNTEAFF.

The chain links TRBV6-5 to TRBJ2-7; D not certain. Germline-derived CDR1 and CDR2 are MNHEY and SVGAGI. The CDR3 covers 15 residues. V was clipped by 0 bases and J by 4 bases, with 13 bases between them. In DNA form, the CDR3 reads TGTGCCAGCAGTTACTCGTGGGAAGCAGGTTACGAGCAGTACTTC. Translating it yields CASSYSWEAGYEQYF.

This sequence joins TRBV5-1 and TRBJ2-1; TRBD2 matches at 8 bases. This CDR3 contains 15 residues. V shed 1 base and J 6 bases; nucleotides not matched to a gene: 6. The germline CDR1 and CDR2 sequences are SGHRS and YFSETQ. DNA for the CDR3: TGCGCCAGCAGCTTGACGGGGGGGCCCGGCAATGAGCAGTTCTTC. Its protein is CASSLTGGPGNEQFF.

The rearrangement uses TRBV6-1 and TRBJ2-7; 7 bases are shared with TRBD1. This CDR3 spans 14 amino acids. The germline V gene has CDR1 MNHNS and CDR2 SASEGT. V was clipped by 4 bases and J by 3 bases; unmatched bases: 6. Here the CDR3 DNA reads TGTGCCAGCAGTGCCGGGACAGCGTTCTACGAGCAGTACGTC. This codes for CASSAGTAFYEQYV.

The V call is TRBV13, the J call TRBJ2-1, with TRBD1 matching 12 bases. Germline loops: CDR1 PRHDT, CDR2 FYEKMQ (reference sequence). The CDR3 totals 16 residues. Trimming cost V 5 bases and J 5 bases; bases outside gene matches: 7. CDR3 coding DNA: TGTGCCAGCAGCGCCGCCGGGACAGGGGGCCACAATGAGCAGTTCTTC. Translation gives CASSAAGTGGHNEQFF.

The chain employs TRBV10-1 and TRBJ2-4; D may correspond to TRBD1 or TRBD2 (5 bases each). The CDR3 length is 18 residues. Trimming took 2 bases from V and 0 from J, leaving 17 bases between them. Germline assignment: CDR1 WNHNN and CDR2 SYGVQD (reference sequence). DNA of the CDR3: TGCGCCAGCAGTGAGGAGAATCGGGACCCAGGAGCCAAAAACATTCAGTACTTC. Translating gives CASSEENRDPGAKNIQYF.

The gene calls are TRBV5-1 and TRBJ2-3, with 10 bases identical to TRBD1. The CDR3 spans 15 residues. Unmatched junction bases numbered 8, after V lost 6 bases and J lost 4 bases. Looked up from germline, CDR1 is SGHRS and CDR2 is YFSETQ. CDR3 loop: CASTRQGAAADTQYF. The CDR3 DNA is TGCGCCAGCACGAGACAGGGGGCCGCAGCAGATACGCAGTATTTT.

The chain carries TRBV7-3 and TRBJ2-1; 7 bases are shared with TRBD2. The CDR3 has 18 residues. Unmatched junction bases numbered 20, after V lost 5 bases and J lost 7 bases. Germline V gene lookup returns CDR1 SGHTA and CDR2 FQGTGA. The CDR3, as DNA: TGTGCCAGCAGCACCCGATGGGGGGAGGGAGCGCAGCGTAATGAGCAGTTCTTC. It encodes CASSTRWGEGAQRNEQFF. Drawing the rest from reference TRBV7-3 and TRBJ2-1, the complete variable domain is GAGVSQTPSNKVTEKGKYVELRCDPISGHTALYWYRQSLGQGPEFLIYFQGTGAADDSGLPNDRFFAVRPEGSVSTLKIQRTERGDSAVYLCASSTRWGEGAQRNEQFFGPGTRLTVL.

The chain uses TRBV4-1 and TRBJ1-2, with D possibly TRBD1 on 6 matching bases. Trimming shortened V by 1 base and J by 3 bases, and 15 bases separated the two germline ends. The CDR3 has 16 residues. CDR1 MGHRA and CDR2 YSYEKL come from the germline V gene. The CDR3 DNA reads as TGCGCCAGCAGCCAAGGGGACATCCGAGAGGACTATGGCTACACCTTC. Protein: CASSQGDIREDYGYTF.

This chain uses TRBV5-1 with TRBJ2-3, with 8 bases lining up with TRBD1. This CDR3 has 17 amino acids. V trimming: 3 bases; J trimming: 6 bases; junction bases outside the gene matches: 15. Germline values: CDR1 SGHRS, CDR2 YFSETQ. Here the CDR3 reads CASSSRMSRTGSDTQYF. The DNA of the CDR3 is TGCGCCAGCAGCTCTCGTATGTCCCGGACAGGGTCGGATACGCAGTATTTT.